This TCR beta chain was identified in a study of T cell responses to AZD1222 COVID-19 vaccine. Study-level findings and limits: Reports say nearly half of spike-specific TCRs go after unmutated variant regions. Spike-wide vaccine-associated CD4 TCRs dominated at 160-218 and 743-854. White British people made up most donors, females outnumbered males, and clonal diversity was possibly underestimated. Breadth and depth of Spike-specific TCRs rose after two AZD1222 doses.

V lost 6 bases and J lost 2; bases outside the gene matches: 4. Per germline, CDR1 ENHRY and CDR2 SYGVKD. The CDR3 covers 15 residues. Note on this clone: Its antigen is not known.

This table comes from immunoSEQ multiplex PCR, and its TCRdb copy is limited to in-frame clones, with some not included. The sample gives about 150,000 clones, about 91% of which show up once; approximately 4.4% is in the top ten. The source of this sequence is an adult in good health. The input for sequencing was peripheral blood, taken on day 0 of AZD1222 vaccination. The V call is TRBV10-3, the J call TRBJ2-3, with TRBD2 matching over 11 bases. As DNA, the CDR3 is TGTGCCATCAGGGGACTAGCGGAGGCCACAGATACGCAGTATTTT. Protein sequence: CAIRGLAEATDTQYF.